This T cell receptor beta chain was identified in a study of blood T cell repertoires in COVID-19. Overall study context: PBMCs, B-cell-depleted T cells, or T cells provided the cDNA or gDNA that made up the material.

Libraries were prepared by immunoSEQ multiplex PCR; TCRdb keeps only in-frame clonotypes and omits some of them. The profile covers about 250,000 clones, with roughly 87% appearing a single time and just over 2.5% taken by the ten largest. Residents of about two dozen US areas, aged about 18 to 89 years, made up the participants. Donors were grouped by their self-reported clinical history. CDR1 and CDR2 from the germline V gene are SGHDT and YYEEEE. The CDR3 covers 16 residues. The V and J ends lost 4 bases and 3 bases respectively, with 19 bases between them. The chain recombines TRBV5-6 with TRBJ2-5; D unclear. The clonotype was recovered from a woman in her thirties with acute COVID-19. Sequences were obtained from PBMCs or T cells enriched from blood (not recorded which). CDR3 coding DNA: TGTGCCAGCAGCACGGATAGCCTACCACCGGAAGAGACCCAGTACTTC. Translating gives CASSTDSLPPEETQYF.